This TCR beta chain was observed in a study of beta chain features in type 1 diabetes. Of the isolated RNA, all was reverse transcribed, and so the sequenced material was expressed TCRB transcripts. The repertoire was sequenced with immunoSEQ multiplex PCR; TCRdb's copy has only in-frame clones and lacks some. In the table there are 200,000 to 250,000 clones, around 10% of which are singletons. The length of the CDR3 is 16 residues. Germline V CDR1 and CDR2: GTSNPN, SVGIG (reference sequence). The V and J ends lost 1 base and 4 bases, in that order; junction bases with no gene match: 12. Sequencing was done on a sample of naive CD4+ T cells from blood. This chain links TRBV30 with TRBJ2-5; 7 bases match TRBD1. This receptor was obtained from a woman aged 18-29 years in good health. CDR3 DNA sequence: TGTGCCTGGAGTGCACCTCGGGCACAGGGGAGAGAGACCCAGTACTTC. Translation gives CAWSAPRAQGRETQYF.